These 27 T cell receptor beta chains share one sample of origin, sequenced in a study of blood T cell repertoires in COVID-19. Measured with immunoSEQ multiplex PCR; TCRdb has only the in-frame clones, and not every one. The repertoire includes under 55,000 clones, around 85% of them detected once, and about 31% sits in the top ten. Sequencing was carried out using peripheral blood. The receptors here all came from a woman older than 75 with acute or convalescent COVID-19.

The chain links TRBV29-1 to TRBJ2-1, with D perhaps matching TRBD1 (6 bases). Trimming removed 4 bases from V and 9 bases from J, with 16 bases in between. In germline, CDR1 is SQVTM, CDR2 ANQGSEA. The CDR3 totals 13 residues. The CDR3 loop is CSVGFSRGFEQFF. The DNA for the CDR3 is TGCAGCGTTGGCTTTTCCAGGGGTTTTGAGCAGTTCTTC.

The gene calls are TRBV30 and TRBJ2-1, with 9 nucleotides matching TRBD1. The CDR3 is made up of 16 amino acids. CDR1 GTSNPN and CDR2 SVGIG come from the germline V gene (reference sequence). The trim removed 2 bases at V and 7 bases at J, leaving 12 bases unmatched. Here the CDR3 DNA reads TGTGCCTGGAGTCACCGCCCGGGACAGGGTAATAATGAGCAGTTCTTC. It is translated as CAWSHRPGQGNNEQFF. The full variable domain, its missing parts supplied by reference TRBV30 and TRBJ2-1, is SQTIHQWPATLVQPVGSPLSLECTVEGTSNPNLYWYRQAAGRGLQLLFYSVGIGQISSEVPQNLSASRPQDRQFILSSKKLLLSDSGFYLCAWSHRPGQGNNEQFFGPGTRLTVL.

The chain employs TRBV18 and TRBJ1-5, with no clear D. This CDR3 region has 15 residues. Looked up from germline, CDR1 is KGHSH and CDR2 is LQKENI. V was pared by 6 bases and J by 7 bases, with 19 bases between. CDR3 sequence: CASSPGYDGGQPQHF. The CDR3 DNA reads TGTGCCAGCTCTCCTGGGTACGATGGCGGGCAGCCCCAGCATTTT.

The chain uses TRBV11-2 and TRBJ1-4, with a weak D call TRBD1 (6 bases). The CDR3 runs to 16 residues. Germline-derived CDR1 and CDR2 are SGHAT and FQNNGV. V dropped 4 bases and J dropped 8 bases, with 20 bases sitting between them. CDR3 sequence (DNA): TGTGCCAGCAGCTCTTGGGAACAGGGTTTCGAAGAAAAACTGTTTTTT. This translates into CASSSWEQGFEEKLFF.

The rearrangement joins TRBV5-1 to TRBJ2-5; D possibly corresponds to TRBD1 (5 bases). CDR1 and CDR2 (germline): SGHRS, YFSETQ. V gave up 1 base and J gave up 5 bases, with 18 bases separating them. The CDR3 runs to 16 residues. The CDR3 DNA is TGCGCCAGCAGCTTGATTGGGGCCCCCCTTCGGGAGACCCAGTACTTC. Translation gives CASSLIGAPLRETQYF.

This sequence joins TRBV19 and TRBJ2-7; TRBD2 aligns across 7 bases. Germline loops: CDR1 LNHDA, CDR2 SQIVND (reference sequence). This CDR3 region has 12 residues. After removal of 4 bases from V and 3 bases from J, the junction contained 0 bases not matched to a gene. In nucleotides, the CDR3 is TGTGCCAGTAGTAGCGGGAGCTACGAGCAGTACTTC. Translating gives CASSSGSYEQYF.

The chain joins TRBV30 to TRBJ1-5; no firm D call. The CDR3 extends over 12 amino acids. Trimming pared 5 bases from V and 2 bases from J, leaving 7 bases between. Looked up from germline, CDR1 is GTSNPN and CDR2 is SVGIG (reference sequence). The CDR3 DNA follows: TGTGCCTGGGGACGGGGCAATCAGCCCCAGCATTTT. This translates into CAWGRGNQPQHF. Variable domain in full (rest from reference TRBV30 and TRBJ1-5): SQTIHQWPATLVQPVGSPLSLECTVEGTSNPNLYWYRQAAGRGLQLLFYSVGIGQISSEVPQNLSASRPQDRQFILSSKKLLLSDSGFYLCAWGRGNQPQHFGDGTRLSIL.

The rearrangement joins TRBV10-3 to TRBJ2-7, with D tentatively TRBD1 (6 bases). Germline CDR1 and CDR2: ENHRY and SYGVKD. V lost 8 bases and J 7 bases, leaving 15 bases between the germline ends. This CDR3 is 12 amino acids long. The CDR3 here is CAIGRSGVEQYF. The DNA of the CDR3 is TGTGCCATCGGGAGATCAGGGGTGGAGCAGTACTTC.

J is TRBJ2-3 and V is TRBV27; perhaps TRBD1 as D (6 bases). The V end lost 4 bases, the J end lost 4 bases, and 9 bases lay between the germline ends. CDR3 length equals 13 residues. The germline CDR1 and CDR2 sequences are MNHEY and SMNVEV (reference sequence). The CDR3 loop reads CASSWTEADTQYF. In DNA, the CDR3 is TGTGCCAGCAGTTGGACAGAAGCAGATACGCAGTATTTT.

The chain carries TRBV29-1 and TRBJ2-3; TRBD1 matches at 12 bases. Germline CDR1 reads SQVTM; CDR2 reads ANQGSEA. The CDR3 is made up of 15 amino acids. The V segment lost 7 bases and the J segment 8 bases; nucleotides outside the gene matches: 13. The CDR3 sequence is CSATGTGGTSGTQYF. CDR3 DNA: TGCAGCGCAACCGGGACAGGGGGCACGAGCGGTACGCAGTATTTT.

This chain connects TRBV5-1 to TRBJ2-1, with 14 bases that match TRBD2. In germline, CDR1 is SGHRS, CDR2 YFSETQ. Losses at the gene ends were 5 bases for V and 6 bases for J; bases not matched to a gene: 19. The CDR3 has 20 residues. The CDR3 region has the DNA TGCGCCAGCAGGAACGGACAGGGGGGGACTAGCGGGAGATCCCTCAATGAGCAGTTCTTC. As protein: CASRNGQGGTSGRSLNEQFF.

The DNA for the CDR3 is TGTGCCACCAGTGACTACCCAACTCTAGCGGGAGTGGAGCAGTACTTC. As protein: CATSDYPTLAGVEQYF. The chain carries TRBV24-1 and TRBJ2-7; 10 nucleotides agree with TRBD2. With 4 bases clipped from V and 7 bases from J, the junction kept 12 bases outside the gene matches. The CDR3 has 16 residues. CDR1 and CDR2 (germline): KGHDR, SFDVKD.

This clone was seen only a few times. V usage is TRBV28 and J usage is TRBJ1-5; D might be TRBD1 (6 bases). Trimming removed 2 bases from V and 6 bases from J, with 17 bases in between. The CDR3 has 16 residues. Germline-derived CDR1 and CDR2 are MDHEN and SYDVKM. The CDR3 nucleotides read TGTGCCAGCAGTTTAGTCGGCAGGGGATCGGGTCAGCCCCAGCATTTT. This sequence encodes CASSLVGRGSGQPQHF.

The rearrangement uses TRBV5-1 and TRBJ2-3, with 10 bases that match TRBD2. This CDR3 comprises 16 residues. Germline assignment: CDR1 SGHRS and CDR2 YFSETQ. V lost 5 bases and J lost 3; bases outside the gene matches: 9. CDR3: CASRNWGAGGTDTQYF. The CDR3 DNA reads TGCGCCAGCAGGAACTGGGGAGCGGGAGGGACAGATACGCAGTATTTT.

This clone was observed a handful of times. This chain uses TRBV5-1 with TRBJ1-5, with 10 bases identical to TRBD1. From germline, CDR1 is SGHRS and CDR2 YFSETQ. The trim removed 0 bases at V and 2 bases at J, leaving 2 bases unmatched. The CDR3 covers 16 residues. CDR3 nucleotides: TGCGCCAGCAGCTTGGGAGGGACAGGGGGCAATCAGCCCCAGCATTTT. Protein: CASSLGGTGGNQPQHF.

The chain combines TRBV19 with TRBJ2-7, with 9 bases identical to TRBD2. Trimming at V came to 6 bases and at J to 4 bases, leaving 7 bases not matched to a gene. The CDR3 loop spans 14 amino acids. Germline V gene data show CDR1 as LNHDA and CDR2 as SQIVND (reference sequence). CDR3 nucleotides: TGTGCCAGTAGCCCCAGCGGGAGGAAGTACGAGCAGTACTTC. It codes for CASSPSGRKYEQYF.

This clone was detected only a few times. This chain connects TRBV5-1 to TRBJ2-7; 7 nucleotides line up with TRBD2. Germline values: CDR1 SGHRS, CDR2 YFSETQ. V dropped 7 bases and J dropped 0; count of bases not matched to a gene: 4. The CDR3 is 13 amino acids. CDR3 DNA: TGCGCCAGCGGGGAGCGGGGCTCCTACGAGCAGTACTTC. Translating it yields CASGERGSYEQYF.

This clone has more than one count but fewer than ten. V usage is TRBV5-4 and J usage is TRBJ2-5; the D gene is possibly TRBD1 (6 bases). In germline, CDR1 is SGHNT, CDR2 YYREEE (reference sequence). The germline V and J ends were trimmed by 0 bases and 1 base, with 7 bases remaining between them. The CDR3 has 14 amino acids. This CDR3 is CASSLGTVQETQYF. CDR3 sequence (DNA): TGTGCCAGCAGCTTGGGGACAGTCCAAGAGACCCAGTACTTC.

The chain has TRBV5-3 and TRBJ1-4, with TRBD1 matching over 9 bases. TRBV5-3 is treated as an ORF (open reading frame) with a function not yet certain. The CDR3 is 18 residues long. J gave up 8 bases and V 0 bases, and 14 bases lay outside the gene matches. In DNA, the CDR3 is TGTGCCAGAAGCTTGGTGGGGGACAGGGCTAGCGGAAGAGAAAAACTGTTTTTT. This encodes CARSLVGDRASGREKLFF.

The rearrangement uses TRBV7-9 and TRBJ2-1; 10 positions agree with TRBD2. Germline trimming cut 7 bases from V and 8 bases from J; bases unmatched to any gene: 5. The CDR3 is 13 amino acids. CDR1 SEHNR and CDR2 FQNEAQ come from the germline V gene (reference sequence). Here the CDR3 reads CASMASGGHEQFF. CDR3 coding DNA: TGTGCCAGCATGGCTAGCGGGGGACATGAGCAGTTCTTC.

A single count supports this clone. This chain links TRBV3-1 (or the pseudogene TRBV3-2) with TRBJ1-2; D not certain. Per germline, CDR1 LGHDT and CDR2 YNNKEL (reference sequence). The length of the CDR3 is 13 residues. V was trimmed by 3 bases and J by 3 bases, leaving 8 bases between them. CDR3: CASSQVEDYGYTF. DNA for the CDR3: TGTGCCAGCAGCCAGGTGGAGGACTATGGCTACACCTTC.

V is TRBV7-9 and J is TRBJ2-1; 10 bases align to TRBD2. Per germline, CDR1 SEHNR and CDR2 FQNEAQ (reference sequence). CDR3 length equals 15 residues. V was clipped by 5 bases and J by 8 bases; unmatched bases: 9. The CDR3 loop reads CASSESGRALYEQFF. The CDR3 region has the DNA TGTGCCAGCAGCGAGAGCGGGAGGGCCCTCTATGAGCAGTTCTTC.

The sample holds a few counts of this clone. V and J are TRBV6-1 and TRBJ1-1; a weak D match, TRBD1 (6 bases). CDR3 length: 14 amino acids. Germline V CDR1 and CDR2: MNHNS, SASEGT. Trimming removed 3 bases at V and 5 bases at J, with 13 bases between. This CDR3 is CASSDRGMVTEAFF. CDR3 bases: TGTGCCAGCAGTGACAGGGGTATGGTGACTGAAGCTTTCTTT.

The chain joins TRBV10-1 to TRBJ2-5; D not resolved. Trimming stripped 6 bases from V and 7 bases from J, with 12 bases between. Per the germline V gene, CDR1 is WNHNN and CDR2 is SYGVQD (reference sequence). This CDR3 contains 12 residues. DNA of the CDR3: TGCGCCAGCAGCCCCGATTCGGGGACCCAGTACTTC. Protein sequence: CASSPDSGTQYF.

This chain uses TRBV5-1 with TRBJ2-3, with D maybe TRBD2 (5 bases). V lost 0 bases, J lost 0 bases, and 8 bases lay in between. The CDR3 is 15 residues long. Germline CDR1 reads SGHRS; CDR2 reads YFSETQ. In nucleotides, the CDR3 is TGCGCCAGCAGCTTGGGGGGAGCAAGCACAGATACGCAGTATTTT. This encodes CASSLGGASTDTQYF.

This clone was seen only once. The V and J genes are TRBV13 and TRBJ2-7; maybe TRBD2 (6 bases). The germline gives CDR1 PRHDT, CDR2 FYEKMQ (reference sequence). The CDR3 has 15 amino acids. V was trimmed by 6 bases and J by 3 bases, leaving 18 bases between them. CDR3 DNA: TGTGCCAGCAGATCGGCCGGGACTTCCTACTACGAGCAGTACTTC. Translation gives CASRSAGTSYYEQYF.

The V and J genes are TRBV6-5 and TRBJ1-6; D might be TRBD1 (6 bases). The CDR3 runs to 14 residues. V was shortened by 6 bases and J by 8 bases, with 14 bases between the two germline ends. Germline CDR1 is MNHEY and CDR2 is SVGAGI. CDR3 sequence: CASRFGQLDSPLHF. Here the CDR3 DNA reads TGTGCCAGCAGATTCGGACAGTTGGATTCACCCCTCCACTTT.